A single TCR beta chain is shown here with its context. Trimming cost V 4 bases and J 1 base, with 16 bases left between them. Germline CDR1 SGHTA, CDR2 FQGTGA. The length of the CDR3 is 16 residues. This specimen belongs to a study of blood T cell repertoires in COVID-19. Profiling relied on immunoSEQ multiplex PCR, and the TCRdb table lists in-frame clones only, not all of them. The top ten hold roughly 4% of the sample, which has under 250,000 clones, approximately 89% seen once. The material sequenced was PBMCs or T cells enriched from blood (not recorded which). The receptor comes from a woman aged 25 to 45 with acute COVID-19. This chain joins TRBV7-3 and TRBJ2-5; perhaps TRBD2 as D (5 bases). Here the CDR3 reads CASSSAGRSLQETQYF. CDR3 sequence (DNA): TGTGCCAGCAGCTCGGCGGGCAGGAGCCTCCAAGAGACCCAGTACTTC.